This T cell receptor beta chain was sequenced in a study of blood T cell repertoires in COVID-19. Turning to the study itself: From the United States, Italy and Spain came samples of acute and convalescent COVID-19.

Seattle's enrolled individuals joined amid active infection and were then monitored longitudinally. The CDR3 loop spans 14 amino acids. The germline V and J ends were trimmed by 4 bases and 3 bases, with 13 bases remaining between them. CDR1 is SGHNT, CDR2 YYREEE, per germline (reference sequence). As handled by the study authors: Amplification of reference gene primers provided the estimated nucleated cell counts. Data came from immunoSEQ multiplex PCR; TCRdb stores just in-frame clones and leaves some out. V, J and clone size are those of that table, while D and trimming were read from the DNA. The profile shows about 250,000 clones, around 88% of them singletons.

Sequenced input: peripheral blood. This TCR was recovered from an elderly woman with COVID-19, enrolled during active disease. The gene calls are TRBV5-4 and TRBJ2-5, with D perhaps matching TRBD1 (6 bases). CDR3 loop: CASSAATGEETQYF. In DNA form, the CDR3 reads TGTGCCAGCAGCGCAGCGACAGGAGAAGAGACCCAGTACTTC.